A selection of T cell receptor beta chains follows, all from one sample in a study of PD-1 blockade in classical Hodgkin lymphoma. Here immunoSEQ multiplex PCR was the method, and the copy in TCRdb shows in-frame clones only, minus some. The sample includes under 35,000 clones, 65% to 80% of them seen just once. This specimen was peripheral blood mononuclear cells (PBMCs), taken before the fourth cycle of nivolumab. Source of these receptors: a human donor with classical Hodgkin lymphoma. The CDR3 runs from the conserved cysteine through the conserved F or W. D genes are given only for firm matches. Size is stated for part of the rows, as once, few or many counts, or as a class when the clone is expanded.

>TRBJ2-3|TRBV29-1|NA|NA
TGCAGCGTTCCCTCAGATACGCAGTATTTT
CSVPSDTQYF
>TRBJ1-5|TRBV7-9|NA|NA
TGTGCCAGCAGCTTGGACGGGGGTCAGCCCCAGCATTTT
CASSLDGGQPQHF
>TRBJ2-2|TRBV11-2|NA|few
TGTGCCAGCTCCCCGGGACGCCTTCACACCGGGGAGCTGTTTTTT
CASSPGRLHTGELFF
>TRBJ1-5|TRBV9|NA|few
TGTGCCAGCAGCGCTTACCGCAGGGTGGGTGTTCAGCCCCAGCATTTT
CASSAYRRVGVQPQHF
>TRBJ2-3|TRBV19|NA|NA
TGTGCCAGTAGTATCAGGGCTTCTAGCACAGATACGCAGTATTTT
CASSIRASSTDTQYF
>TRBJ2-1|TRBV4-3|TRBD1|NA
TGCGCCAGCAGCCAAGGATGGGCAGGGGGCTATGAGCAGTTCTTC
CASSQGWAGGYEQFF
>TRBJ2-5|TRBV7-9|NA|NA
TGTGCCAGCAGCCGTACTACGCAAGAGACCCAGTACTTC
CASSRTTQETQYF
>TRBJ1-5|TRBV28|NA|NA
TGTGCCAGCAGTTTCTCGGGCCGCAGCAATCAGCCCCAGCATTTT
CASSFSGRSNQPQHF
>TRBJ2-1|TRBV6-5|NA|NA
TGTGCCAGCAGTCCAGGGTACAATGAGCAGTTCTTC
CASSPGYNEQFF
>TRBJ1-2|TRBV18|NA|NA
TGTGCCAGCTCTGACGGACCTTATGGCTACACCTTC
CASSDGPYGYTF
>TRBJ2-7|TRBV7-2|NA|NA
TGTGCCAGCAGCTTAGGACGGCGCTCCTACGAGCAGTACTTC
CASSLGRRSYEQYF
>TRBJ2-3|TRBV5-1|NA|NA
TGCGCCAGCAGCTTAGGAGGAGATACGCAGTATTTT
CASSLGGDTQYF
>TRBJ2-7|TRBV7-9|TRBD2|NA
TGTGCCAGCAGCTTGAGCGGGATATCCTACGAGCAGTACTTC
CASSLSGISYEQYF
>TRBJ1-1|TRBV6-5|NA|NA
TGTGCCAGCAGTACCGCCGGGACGGGAATTGAAGCTTTCTTT
CASSTAGTGIEAFF
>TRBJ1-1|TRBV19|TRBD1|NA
TGTGCCAGTAGTGGGACAGGGACAAACACTGAAGCTTTCTTT
CASSGTGTNTEAFF
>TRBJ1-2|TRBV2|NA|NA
TGTGCCAGCAGGCTCGGGGGGAATCGCTCCTATGGCTACACCTTC
CASRLGGNRSYGYTF
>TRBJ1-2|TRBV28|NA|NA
TGTGCCAGCGAGAAGGAAGAGGACCGTAACTATGGCTACACCTTC
CASEKEEDRNYGYTF
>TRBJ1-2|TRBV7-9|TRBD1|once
TGTGCCAGCAGCCTGACAGGGGTTTTACCCTATGGCTACACCTTC
CASSLTGVLPYGYTF
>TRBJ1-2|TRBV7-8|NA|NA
TGTGCCAGCAGCCCTACAGCCTTCGGGGCGAATGGCTACACCTTC
CASSPTAFGANGYTF
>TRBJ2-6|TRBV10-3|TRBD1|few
TGTGCCATCAGCCTCTTCGGGACAGCCTCCTCTGGGGCCAACGTCCTGACTTTC
CAISLFGTASSGANVLTF
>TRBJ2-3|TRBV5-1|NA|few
TGCGCCAGCAGCTTTACCCATTTCCTCACAGATACGCAGTATTTT
CASSFTHFLTDTQYF
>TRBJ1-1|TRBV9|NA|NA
TGTGCCAGCAGCGCTGCGGCCCGGAGGGGGGTAATGAACACTGAAGCTTTCTTT
CASSAAARRGVMNTEAFF
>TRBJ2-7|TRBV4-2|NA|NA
TGTGCCAGCAGCCGCGGAGGGGTCGACGAGCAGTACTTC
CASSRGGVDEQYF
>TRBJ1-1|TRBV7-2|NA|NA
TGTGCCAGCAGCTTAACCGGCCGCACTGAAGCTTTCTTT
CASSLTGRTEAFF
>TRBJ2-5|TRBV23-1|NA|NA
TGCGCCAGCGGACGGTACCAAGAGACCCAGTACTTC
CASGRYQETQYF
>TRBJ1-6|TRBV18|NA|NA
TGTGCCAGCTCACCGTCGGGCAATAATTCACCCCTCCACTTT
CASSPSGNNSPLHF
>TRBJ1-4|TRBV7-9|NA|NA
TGTGCCAGCAGCTTCGAGGGGCGAACGAATGAAAAACTGTTTTTT
CASSFEGRTNEKLFF
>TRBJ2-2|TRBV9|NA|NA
TGTGCCAGCAGCGTTTCCGGGGAGCTGTTTTTT
CASSVSGELFF
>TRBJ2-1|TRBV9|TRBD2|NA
TGTGCCAGCAGCGTAGGGGGAGGGACTCGCCCCACGCGGGAGCAGTTCTTC
CASSVGGGTRPTREQFF
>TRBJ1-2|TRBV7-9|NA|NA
TGTGCCAGCAGGAACGCGGCCGGCTATGGCTACACCTTC
CASRNAAGYGYTF
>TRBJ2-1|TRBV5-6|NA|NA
TGTGCCAGCAGCCCGTCTTTCAGGGGCGATGAGCAGTTCTTC
CASSPSFRGDEQFF
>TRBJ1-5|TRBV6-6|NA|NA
TGTGCCAGCTACGAGGGACCGGGTCAGCCCCAGCATTTT
CASYEGPGQPQHF
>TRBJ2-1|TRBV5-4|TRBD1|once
TGTGCCAGCAGCTTGATGGGACAGGAGTACAATGAGCAGTTCTTC
CASSLMGQEYNEQFF
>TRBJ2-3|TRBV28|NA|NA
TGTGCCAGCAGTTCCCTGGTCCGTCGGGCTAAAGATTCAGATACGCAGTATTTT
CASSSLVRRAKDSDTQYF
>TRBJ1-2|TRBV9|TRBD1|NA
TGTGCCAGCAGCACCGGGACAGGGGGGGCTCTGACCTTC
CASSTGTGGALTF
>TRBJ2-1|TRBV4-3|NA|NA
TGCGCCAGCAGTCAAGACTTGGCAGGAGCGAGCTCCTACAATGAGCAGTTCTTC
CASSQDLAGASSYNEQFF
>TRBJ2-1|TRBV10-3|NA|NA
TGTGCCATCTCAAATGTGGACAGCAACAATGAGCAGTTCTTC
CAISNVDSNNEQFF
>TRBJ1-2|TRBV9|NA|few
TGTGCCAGCAGCCCAGGAGGTTCTAACTATGGCTACACCTTC
CASSPGGSNYGYTF
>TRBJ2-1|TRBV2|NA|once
TGTGCCAGCAGTGAAGCGAGGACCTTAGCAGGCAATGAGCAGTTCTTC
CASSEARTLAGNEQFF
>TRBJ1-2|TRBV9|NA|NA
TGTGCCAGCAGTACAGGGATCACGGACTATGGCTACACCTTC
CASSTGITDYGYTF
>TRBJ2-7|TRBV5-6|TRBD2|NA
TGTGCCAGCAGCTTAAGCGGGGGGGACGAGCAGTACTTC
CASSLSGGDEQYF
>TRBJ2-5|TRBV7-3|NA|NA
TGTGCCAGCAGCTTCGGGGGCGGAGAGACCCAGTACTTC
CASSFGGGETQYF
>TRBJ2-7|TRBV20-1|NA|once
TGCAGTGCTAGAGGTCTGAACGAGCAGTACTTC
CSARGLNEQYF
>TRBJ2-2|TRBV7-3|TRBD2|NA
TGTGCCAGCAGCCCCCCCGGGGTAGCGGGAGGGATCGGGGAGCTGTTTTTT
CASSPPGVAGGIGELFF
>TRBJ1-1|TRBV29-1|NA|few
TGCAGCGTTTTCTCTTTGAGGACTGAAGCTTTCTTT
CSVFSLRTEAFF
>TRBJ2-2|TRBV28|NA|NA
TGTGCCAGCAGAGTCATAGCCGGGGAGCTGTTTTTT
CASRVIAGELFF